The 26 T cell receptor beta chains below come from one sample, sequenced in a study of Ad26.COV2.S vaccination and SARS-CoV-2 variants. As to treatment: roughly 20 received Ad26.COV2.S at low or high dose, single or two shots; about five received placebo; per-sample allocation not given. The study sampled participants on day 63 after the first vaccine or placebo injection. The data were produced by immunoSEQ multiplex PCR, yet TCRdb's version contains in-frame clones alone and is incomplete. The sample has roughly 700,000 clones; more than 80% are singletons. Sequenced here: peripheral blood, sampled in a trial of Ad26.COV2.S vaccine versus placebo. These receptors were obtained from a person between 18 and 65 years old who received the Ad26.COV2.S COVID-19 vaccine or a placebo.

The chain employs TRBV18 and TRBJ2-7; D is uncertain. Trimming removed 2 bases at V and 2 bases at J, with 10 bases between. Germline values: CDR1 KGHSH, CDR2 LQKENI. The CDR3 is 14 residues long. This CDR3 is CASSPGSLPYEQYF. The CDR3 bases are TGTGCCAGCTCACCAGGGTCCCTACCCTACGAGCAGTACTTC. The whole variable domain, filled in from reference TRBV18 and TRBJ2-7, reads NAGVMQNPRHLVRRRGQEARLRCSPMKGHSHVYWYRQLPEEGLKFMVYLQKENIIDESGMPKERFSAEFPKEGPSILRIQQVVRGDSAAYFCASSPGSLPYEQYFGPGTRLTVT.

A single count supports this clone. J is TRBJ1-1 and V is TRBV30; D is unresolved. V was shortened by 5 bases and J by 4 bases, with 11 bases between the two germline ends. This CDR3 is 12 amino acids long. Germline loops: CDR1 GTSNPN, CDR2 SVGIG (reference sequence). The CDR3 bases are TGTGCCTGGCGGGGTCTGGGCACTGAAGCTTTCTTT. Its translation is CAWRGLGTEAFF.

CDR3 residues: CASSPVGGGSSDTQYF. In nucleotides, the CDR3 is TGTGCCAGCTCACCCGTCGGGGGGGGATCCTCAGATACGCAGTATTTT. This chain joins TRBV18 and TRBJ2-3; 8 bases are shared with TRBD2. V lost 3 bases, J lost 4 bases, and 9 bases stayed unmatched. Germline assignment: CDR1 KGHSH and CDR2 LQKENI. CDR3 size: 16 residues.

This clone was seen at least ten times. Other DNA sequences in the sample encode the same CDR3. This chain connects TRBV2 to TRBJ2-7; 7 bases agree with TRBD1. V lost 7 bases and J lost 4; bases outside the gene matches: 1. There are 11 residues in the CDR3. Germline V gives CDR1 SNHLY, CDR2 FYNNEI. The CDR3 DNA follows: TGTGCCAGCACAGGGGGATACGAGCAGTACTTC. This translates into CASTGGYEQYF.

The gene calls are TRBV30 and TRBJ1-2; D remains unclear. The CDR3 is 12 residues long. The V end lost 4 bases, the J end lost 1 base, and 7 bases lay between the germline ends. CDR1 and CDR2 (germline): GTSNPN, SVGIG (reference sequence). The DNA of the CDR3 is TGTGCCTGGACGCGGGATAACTATGGCTACACCTTC. It encodes CAWTRDNYGYTF. Full variable domain (missing parts from reference TRBV30 and TRBJ1-2): SQTIHQWPATLVQPVGSPLSLECTVEGTSNPNLYWYRQAAGRGLQLLFYSVGIGQISSEVPQNLSASRPQDRQFILSSKKLLLSDSGFYLCAWTRDNYGYTFGSGTRLTVV.

The genes are TRBV30 and TRBJ2-6, with 7 nucleotides matching TRBD1. V trimming: 7 bases; J trimming: 0 bases; junction bases outside the gene matches: 3. Looked up from germline, CDR1 is GTSNPN and CDR2 is SVGIG (reference sequence). The CDR3 is 14 residues long. The CDR3 reads CAFGTVSGANVLTF. DNA of the CDR3: TGTGCCTTTGGGACAGTCTCTGGGGCCAACGTCCTGACTTTC.

The chain combines TRBV7-9 with TRBJ2-7, with TRBD1 matching 10 bases. The CDR3 runs 16 residues. V was clipped by 5 bases and J by 6 bases; unmatched bases: 13. Germline CDR1 is SEHNR and CDR2 is FQNEAQ (reference sequence). The CDR3 region has the DNA TGTGCCAGCAGCAGGTCGACAGGGGGCGGGAGAGGCGAGCAGTACTTC. Translating it yields CASSRSTGGGRGEQYF.

The genes are TRBV10-3 and TRBJ2-1; TRBD1 matches 10 bases. Germline lookup yields CDR1 ENHRY and CDR2 SYGVKD. This CDR3 comprises 13 residues. Unmatched junction bases numbered 7, after V lost 11 bases and J lost 6 bases. The CDR3: CAVHRDRGNEQFF. In DNA form, the CDR3 reads TGTGCCGTTCACCGGGACAGGGGCAATGAGCAGTTCTTC.

The chain links TRBV30 to TRBJ1-2; D may be TRBD1 (5 bases). Trimming took off 7 bases at V and 1 base at J, with 16 bases between the two ends. The CDR3 covers 14 residues. The germline gives CDR1 GTSNPN, CDR2 SVGIG (reference sequence). The CDR3 loop reads CASGWGSINYGYTF. The CDR3 DNA is TGTGCCTCGGGGTGGGGCTCGATTAACTATGGCTACACCTTC.

Of note for this clone: Additional DNA sequences in this sample encode the identical CDR3. The chain uses TRBV30 and TRBJ1-2; D unclear. Germline V gives CDR1 GTSNPN, CDR2 SVGIG (reference sequence). Trimming shortened V by 0 bases and J by 4 bases, and 9 bases separated the two germline ends. The CDR3 spans 13 residues. CDR3 amino acids: CAWSVGGSYGYTF. As DNA, the CDR3 is TGTGCCTGGAGTGTAGGCGGATCCTATGGCTACACCTTC.

V gene TRBV7-8 combines with J gene TRBJ2-7; 7 nucleotides match TRBD2. The CDR3 extends over 15 amino acids. Trimming removed 1 base from V and 4 bases from J; junction bases left unmatched: 7. Germline lookup yields CDR1 SGHVS and CDR2 FQNEAQ. Written as DNA, the CDR3 is TGTGCCAGCAGCTTAGGCGGGGGTCCTATGTACGAGCAGTACTTC. This translates into CASSLGGGPMYEQYF.

This chain uses TRBV2 with TRBJ2-3; D tentatively fits TRBD1 or TRBD2 (5 bases each). V lost 5 bases and J 1 base, leaving 10 bases between the germline ends. The germline gives CDR1 SNHLY, CDR2 FYNNEI. This CDR3 is built from 14 residues. The CDR3 DNA follows: TGTGCCAGCAGTCACCGGGACCGCACAGATACGCAGTATTTT. It encodes CASSHRDRTDTQYF.

This clone has more than one count but fewer than ten. The chain carries TRBV27 and TRBJ1-5, with unresolved D. CDR1 and CDR2 (germline): MNHEY, SMNVEV (reference sequence). The V gene lost 3 bases and the J gene lost 3 bases, with 6 bases spanning the gap. This CDR3 spans 13 amino acids. CDR3 loop: CASSFGVNQPQHF. The CDR3 DNA reads TGTGCCAGCAGTTTTGGGGTCAATCAGCCCCAGCATTTT.

V and J are TRBV29-1 and TRBJ1-5; no firm D call. Germline V gene lookup returns CDR1 SQVTM and CDR2 ANQGSEA. Trimming removed 6 bases from V and 4 bases from J, with 13 bases in between. The CDR3 has 13 amino acids. CDR3 in DNA: TGCAGCGTCCAAACTGGGGTAAATCAGCCCCAGCATTTT. Its translation is CSVQTGVNQPQHF.

This rearrangement joins TRBV19 to TRBJ1-5, with D possibly TRBD1 on 6 matching bases. V dropped 4 bases and J dropped 3 bases, with 13 bases sitting between them. Germline V gene sequence: CDR1 LNHDA, CDR2 SQIVND (reference sequence). The CDR3 covers 15 residues. The CDR3 loop is CASSTLDSLNQPQHF. The CDR3 DNA reads TGTGCCAGTAGTACGCTGGACAGCCTCAATCAGCCCCAGCATTTT. Combining the CDR3 with reference TRBV19 and TRBJ1-5 gives the whole variable domain DGGITQSPKYLFRKEGQNVTLSCEQNLNHDAMYWYRQDPGQGLRLIYYSQIVNDFQKGDIAEGYSVSREKKESFPLTVTSAQKNPTAFYLCASSTLDSLNQPQHFGDGTRLSIL.

CDR3 nucleotides: TGTGCCACCAGCAGAGGGCAGGGGGCGAGGGAGCAGTACTTC. Translation: CATSRGQGAREQYF. The chain combines TRBV15 with TRBJ2-7; 8 bases match TRBD1. V was pared by 1 base and J by 7 bases, with 6 bases of the junction left unmatched. CDR3 size: 14 residues. Germline assignment: CDR1 LNHNV and CDR2 YYDKDF (reference sequence). The full variable domain, completed using reference TRBV15 and TRBJ2-7, is DAMVIQNPRYQVTQFGKPVTLSCSQTLNHNVMYWYQQKSSQAPKLLFHYYDKDFNNEADTPDNFQSRRPNTSFCFLDIRSPGLGDTAMYLCATSRGQGAREQYFGPGTRLTVT.

This chain uses TRBV7-2 with TRBJ1-2; weak D call: TRBD1 (5 bases). Germline-derived CDR1 and CDR2 are SGHTA and FQGNSA. The length of the CDR3 is 15 residues. V shed 5 bases and J shed 1 base, with 14 bases lying between them. The CDR3 DNA reads as TGTGCCAGCAGCCCCATACGGACAATTAACTATGGCTACACCTTC. It encodes CASSPIRTINYGYTF.

J is TRBJ2-7 and V is TRBV14, with D hard to call. This CDR3 has 13 amino acids. Per germline, CDR1 SGHDN and CDR2 FVKESK. V dropped 6 bases and J dropped 2 bases, with 11 bases sitting between them. The CDR3 DNA reads as TGTGCCAGCAGGGGTAGTGAAGCCTACGAGCAGTACTTC. It codes for CASRGSEAYEQYF.

The rearrangement uses TRBV19 and TRBJ1-4; D gene uncertain. Germline CDR1 reads LNHDA; CDR2 reads SQIVND (reference sequence). CDR3 size: 14 residues. Trimming removed 3 bases at V and 8 bases at J, with 13 bases between. The CDR3 DNA reads as TGTGCCAGTAGTATTTTGGGCGTGGAAGAAAAACTGTTTTTT. This codes for CASSILGVEEKLFF.

This chain joins TRBV11-2 and TRBJ2-1; TRBD1 matches at 12 bases. The CDR3 totals 17 residues. V gave up 6 bases and J gave up 7 bases; unmatched junction bases: 13. Germline-derived CDR1 and CDR2 are SGHAT and FQNNGV. CDR3 residues: CASSLGAGTGGENEQFF. CDR3 in DNA: TGTGCCAGCAGTTTGGGTGCCGGGACAGGGGGCGAGAATGAGCAGTTCTTC.

V and J are TRBV5-1 and TRBJ2-5, with D possibly TRBD1 on 5 matching bases. CDR1 is SGHRS and CDR2 is YFSETQ in the germline V gene. Trimming removed 1 base at V and 5 bases at J, with 18 bases between. CDR3 length: 16 residues. This CDR3 is CASSLNFAGSGETQYF. The CDR3 nucleotides read TGCGCCAGCAGCTTGAATTTCGCAGGCTCAGGGGAGACCCAGTACTTC.

The chain links TRBV6-5 to TRBJ2-1; 10 bases align to TRBD2. Germline assignment: CDR1 MNHEY and CDR2 SVGAGI. Germline trimming cut 10 bases from V and 10 bases from J; bases unmatched to any gene: 10. The CDR3 has 13 residues. The CDR3 DNA sequence: TGTGCCATTTCAGCGGGAGGGGGGTTGGAGCAGTTCTTC. This sequence encodes CAISAGGGLEQFF.

The chain recombines TRBV20-1 with TRBJ2-3; 8 bases fit TRBD2. Germline loops: CDR1 DFQATT, CDR2 SNEGSKA (reference sequence). After removal of 3 bases from V and 1 base from J, the junction contained 3 bases not matched to a gene. This CDR3 has 14 amino acids. The CDR3 nucleotides are TGCAGTGCTAGTTTGCGGGAGGGCACAGATACGCAGTATTTT. This encodes CSASLREGTDTQYF.

This clone was detected a few times. The V call is TRBV27, the J call TRBJ2-2; D not certain. This CDR3 contains 14 residues. V lost 3 bases and J 4 bases, leaving 9 bases between the germline ends. Per the germline V gene, CDR1 is MNHEY and CDR2 is SMNVEV (reference sequence). CDR3 loop: CASSLQGSTGELFF. In DNA, the CDR3 is TGTGCCAGCAGTTTGCAAGGGTCCACCGGGGAGCTGTTTTTT.

The genes are TRBV2 and TRBJ2-7; 8 bases match TRBD1. Germline V gene data show CDR1 as SNHLY and CDR2 as FYNNEI. Unmatched junction bases numbered 4, after V lost 4 bases and J lost 5 bases. The CDR3 extends over 13 amino acids. CDR3 protein: CASSGTGPNEQYF. CDR3 coding DNA: TGTGCCAGCAGTGGGACAGGGCCAAACGAGCAGTACTTC.

V and J are TRBV6-5 and TRBJ2-6, with D maybe TRBD2 (5 bases). The CDR3 has 15 residues. The V end lost 6 bases, the J end lost 2 bases, and 11 bases lay between the germline ends. From germline, CDR1 is MNHEY and CDR2 SVGAGI. The CDR3 DNA reads as TGTGCCAGCAGAAGAGGGCTTCCTGGGGCCAACGTCCTGACTTTC. This sequence encodes CASRRGLPGANVLTF.